The 10 T cell receptor beta chains presented below share a single source sample, sequenced in a study of blood T cell repertoires in COVID-19. Profiled with immunoSEQ multiplex PCR; TCRdb holds only in-frame clones, not every one. This table holds about 140,000 clones, roughly 78% found once. The sample comprised peripheral blood. The source of these receptors is a man aged 60 to 69 with acute or convalescent COVID-19.

The chain is built from TRBV7-2 and TRBJ2-3; D gene uncertain. V was trimmed by 3 bases and J by 0 bases, leaving 10 bases between them. The germline CDR1 and CDR2 sequences are SGHTA and FQGNSA. The CDR3 loop spans 15 amino acids. CDR3 residues: CASSLDGVSTDTQYF. CDR3 DNA: TGTGCCAGCAGCTTGGATGGAGTAAGCACAGATACGCAGTATTTT.

In this sample, this clone turned up a few times. The chain has TRBV19 and TRBJ1-1; 8 nucleotides match TRBD1. The CDR3 length is 15 residues. Germline assignment: CDR1 LNHDA and CDR2 SQIVND (reference sequence). V lost 3 bases, J lost 1 base, and 4 bases stayed unmatched. CDR3 region: CASSMQGASNTEAFF. The DNA of the CDR3 is TGTGCCAGTAGTATGCAGGGGGCTTCGAACACTGAAGCTTTCTTT.

This clone was found a few times. The J gene is TRBJ2-5, the V gene TRBV7-2; no definite D call. This CDR3 has 13 residues. The V gene lost 5 bases and the J gene lost 2 bases, with 9 bases spanning the gap. Germline-derived CDR1 and CDR2 are SGHTA and FQGNSA. The CDR3 protein is CASSTRLQETQYF. In DNA form, the CDR3 reads TGTGCCAGCAGCACGCGCCTTCAAGAGACCCAGTACTTC.

The gene calls are TRBV7-2 and TRBJ1-3, with no clear D. Germline V gene data show CDR1 as SGHTA and CDR2 as FQGNSA. Trimming shortened V by 5 bases and J by 2 bases, and 10 bases separated the two germline ends. The CDR3 consists of 14 residues. CDR3 region: CASSAHQTGNTIYF. CDR3 in DNA: TGTGCCAGCAGCGCCCATCAGACTGGAAACACCATATATTTT. Full variable domain (outside the CDR3, taken from reference TRBV7-2 and TRBJ1-3): GAGVSQSPSNKVTEKGKDVELRCDPISGHTALYWYRQSLGQGLEFLIYFQGNSAPDKSGLPSDRFSAERTGGSVSTLTIQRTQQEDSAVYLCASSAHQTGNTIYFGEGSWLTVV.

The rearrangement joins TRBV18 to TRBJ2-7; D is possibly TRBD2 (5 bases). V lost 1 base and J lost 2, with 12 bases in between. Germline CDR1 and CDR2: KGHSH and LQKENI. The CDR3 has 15 residues. CDR3 loop: CASSPHASFTYEQYF. The CDR3 coding sequence is TGTGCCAGCTCACCACATGCTAGCTTTACCTACGAGCAGTACTTC.

This chain connects TRBV7-2 to TRBJ1-5, with D unclear. V was cut by 1 base and J by 7 bases, with 11 bases left in between. Germline CDR1 and CDR2: SGHTA and FQGNSA. This CDR3 region has 14 residues. The CDR3 DNA follows: TGTGCCAGCAGCTTAGGGAACGGAGGCCAGCCCCAGCATTTT. This codes for CASSLGNGGQPQHF.

The chain combines TRBV21-1 with TRBJ1-1; TRBD1, the table's D call, lacks a check against the DNA. TRBV21-1 constitutes a pseudogene. The CDR3 runs to 13 residues. CDR3 sequence: CASKGHRNTEAFF. The CDR3 DNA is TGTGCCAGCAAGGGACACCGAAACACTGAAGCTTTCTTT.

V usage is TRBV2 and J usage is TRBJ1-4; 7 nucleotides line up with TRBD1. The CDR3 consists of 12 residues. Germline CDR1 and CDR2: SNHLY and FYNNEI. The V and J ends lost 5 bases and 7 bases, in that order; junction bases with no gene match: 1. CDR3: CASSRTGEKLFF. CDR3 nucleotide sequence: TGTGCCAGCAGTAGGACAGGTGAAAAACTGTTTTTT. Complete variable domain (other parts from reference TRBV2 and TRBJ1-4): EPEVTQTPSHQVTQMGQEVILRCVPISNHLYFYWYRQILGQKVEFLVSFYNNEISEKSEIFDDQFSVERPDGSNFTLKIRSTKLEDSAMYFCASSRTGEKLFFGSGTQLSVL.

The chain is built from TRBV4-2 and TRBJ2-5; 8 bases agree with TRBD1. The germline V gene encodes CDR1 LGHNA and CDR2 YNFKEQ. There are 18 residues in the CDR3. The V gene end was trimmed by 4 bases and the J gene end by 4 bases; junction bases not matched to a gene: 17. CDR3 region: CASSPTGTGLGLGETQYF. The CDR3 DNA is TGTGCCAGCAGCCCAACCGGGACAGGCCTAGGGTTGGGAGAGACCCAGTACTTC.

The chain uses TRBV27 and TRBJ2-7, with TRBD2 matching 10 bases. The CDR3 spans 14 residues. CDR1 and CDR2 (germline): MNHEY, SMNVEV (reference sequence). With V trimmed by 5 bases and J by 0 bases, 1 base remained unmatched. The CDR3 DNA is TGTGCCAGCAGTCCTAGCGGGAGCTCCTACGAGCAGTACTTC. Protein sequence: CASSPSGSSYEQYF.